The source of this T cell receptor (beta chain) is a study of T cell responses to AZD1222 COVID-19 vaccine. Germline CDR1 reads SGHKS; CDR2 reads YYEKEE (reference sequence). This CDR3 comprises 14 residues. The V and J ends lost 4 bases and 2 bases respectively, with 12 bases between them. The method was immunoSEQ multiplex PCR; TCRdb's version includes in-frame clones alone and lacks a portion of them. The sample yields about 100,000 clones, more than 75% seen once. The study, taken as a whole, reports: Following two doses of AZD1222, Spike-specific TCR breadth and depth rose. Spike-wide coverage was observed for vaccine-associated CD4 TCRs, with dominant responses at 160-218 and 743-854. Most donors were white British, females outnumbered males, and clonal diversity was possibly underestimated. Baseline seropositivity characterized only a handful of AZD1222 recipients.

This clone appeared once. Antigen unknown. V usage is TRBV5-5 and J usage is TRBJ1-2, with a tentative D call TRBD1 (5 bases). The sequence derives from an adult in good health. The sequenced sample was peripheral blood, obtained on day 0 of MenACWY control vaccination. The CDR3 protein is CASSPRDYNYGYTF. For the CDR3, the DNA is TGTGCCAGCAGCCCCCGGGACTACAACTATGGCTACACCTTC.